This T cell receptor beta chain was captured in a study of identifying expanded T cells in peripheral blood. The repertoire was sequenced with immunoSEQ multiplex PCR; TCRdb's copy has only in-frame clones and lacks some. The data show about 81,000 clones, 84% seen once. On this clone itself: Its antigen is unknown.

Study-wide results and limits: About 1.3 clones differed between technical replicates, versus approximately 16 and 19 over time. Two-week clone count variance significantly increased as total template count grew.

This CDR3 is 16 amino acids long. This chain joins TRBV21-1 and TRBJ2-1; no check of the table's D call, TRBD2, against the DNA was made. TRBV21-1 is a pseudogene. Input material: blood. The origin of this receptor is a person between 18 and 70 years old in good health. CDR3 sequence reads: CASSKRRGREVNEQFF. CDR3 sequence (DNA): TGTGCCAGCAGCAAAAGGAGGGGGCGGGAGGTCAATGAGCAGTTCTTC.